This TCR beta chain was captured in a study of T cell changes during pregnancy in multiple sclerosis. TCRdb's copy holds only in-frame clones and misses some; the assay was immunoSEQ multiplex PCR. Among approximately 79,000 clones listed, approximately 90% were seen once. V lost 4 bases and J lost 5, with 15 bases in between. The CDR3 totals 15 residues. Germline values: CDR1 MNHNS, CDR2 SASEGT. The sequencing used CD4+ T cells from peripheral blood mononuclear cells, collected before pregnancy. The clonotype comes from a female donor with multiple sclerosis, enrolled in a pregnancy study. This chain joins TRBV6-1 and TRBJ2-1; D possibly corresponds to TRBD2 (5 bases). CDR3 DNA sequence: TGTGCCAGCAGTGGCGGGTCAATTACTAACAATGAGCAGTTCTTC. Translation gives CASSGGSITNNEQFF.